The 31 T cell receptor beta chains in this list originate from one sample, sequenced in a study of post-analysis software for immune sequencing data. No antigens are known for them. Overall study results and limits: TRBV5-6, TRBV5-1 and TRBV20-1 belonged to a set of roughly five TRBV segments that were more frequent in patients than controls.

TCR beta libraries were prepared from cDNA with unique molecular identifiers. TCRdb recomputed calls from the PCR reads with MiXCR, one row per CDR3 protein. The table has about 680,000 distinct CDR3 sequences, 55% to 60% seen once. Sequencing was performed on blood. Receptor source: a girl aged 2 to 9 with multiple sclerosis.

This chain links TRBV6-2 or TRBV6-3 with TRBJ1-1; the match to TRBD1 covers 8 bases. J was trimmed by 5 bases and V by 6 bases; bases with no gene match: 2. CDR3 length: 12 residues. Germline CDR1 reads MNHEY; CDR2 reads SVGEGT. In DNA, the CDR3 is TGTGCCAGCAGCAGACAGGGGACTGAAGCTTTCTTT. It specifies CASSRQGTEAFF.

The rearrangement joins TRBV29-1 to TRBJ2-7; TRBD2 matches at 7 bases. Germline CDR1 and CDR2: SQVTM and ANQGSEA. J gave up 7 bases and V 4 bases, and 4 bases lay outside the gene matches. The CDR3 has 11 amino acids. The chain's CDR3 is CSVVGGREQYF. DNA for the CDR3: TGCAGCGTTGTGGGAGGGAGGGAGCAGTACTTC.

This clonotype has more than one count but fewer than ten. This sequence joins TRBV20-1 and TRBJ2-3, with 11 bases identical to TRBD2. The V gene end was trimmed by 8 bases and the J gene end by 2 bases; junction bases not matched to a gene: 6. CDR1 and CDR2 (germline): DFQATT, SNEGSKA (reference sequence). This CDR3 contains 14 residues. The CDR3 sequence: CSWPSGGLTDTQYF. The CDR3 DNA sequence: TGCAGTTGGCCTAGCGGGGGGCTCACAGATACGCAGTATTTT.

In this sample, this clonotype turned up many times. The chain is built from TRBV12-3 or TRBV12-4 and TRBJ1-5; 9 bases align to TRBD1. With V trimmed by 6 bases and J by 4 bases, 4 bases remained unmatched. This CDR3 is 14 amino acids long. The DNA for the CDR3 is TGTGCCAGCAGCCCGGGACAGGGTAATCAGCCCCAGCATTTT. Protein: CASSPGQGNQPQHF.

The genes are TRBV9 and TRBJ2-1; possible D gene TRBD1, 6 bases. Between the trimmed V and J ends, which lost 4 bases and 5 bases, there was a span of 13 bases. The V gene's germline CDR1 is SGDLS and CDR2 YYNGEE. The CDR3 is made up of 14 amino acids. In nucleotides, the CDR3 is TGTGCCAGCAGCCCTTTTGGACAGCACAATGAGCAGTTCTTC. Translation: CASSPFGQHNEQFF.

V usage is TRBV20-1 and J usage is TRBJ2-1, with 8 bases aligning to TRBD2. Germline CDR1 and CDR2: DFQATT and SNEGSKA (reference sequence). The J segment lost 9 bases and the V segment lost 4 bases, leaving 14 bases of the junction unmatched. The CDR3 has 15 amino acids. The CDR3 DNA reads TGCAGTGCTACCCTTGGAGCGGGAGTAGGCATTGAGCAGTTCTTC. This translates into CSATLGAGVGIEQFF.

The chain uses TRBV13 and TRBJ2-1; perhaps TRBD1 as D (5 bases). CDR1 is PRHDT and CDR2 is FYEKMQ in the germline V gene (reference sequence). This CDR3 has 15 residues. The V and J ends lost 1 base and 2 bases respectively, with 9 bases between them. The CDR3 nucleotides are TGTGCCAGCAGCTTAGAGGACAACCCCTACAATGAGCAGTTCTTC. Its protein is CASSLEDNPYNEQFF.

The rearrangement uses TRBV20-1 and TRBJ1-2, with a possible D match to TRBD1 (6 bases). This CDR3 comprises 12 residues. V was cut by 5 bases and J by 5 bases, with 12 bases left in between. Germline V gene lookup returns CDR1 DFQATT and CDR2 SNEGSKA (reference sequence). The CDR3 region has the DNA TGCAGTGCTCCGACAGGCCTTTATGGCTACACCTTC. Amino acids: CSAPTGLYGYTF.

The chain links TRBV6-1 to TRBJ1-6; 8 positions agree with TRBD1. CDR1 is MNHNS and CDR2 is SASEGT in the germline V gene. V lost 7 bases, J lost 7 bases, and 12 bases stayed unmatched. The CDR3 contains 16 residues. The CDR3 sequence: CASTGRPGGVNSPLHF. The CDR3 region has the DNA TGTGCCAGCACTGGGAGGCCAGGGGGCGTAAATTCACCCCTCCACTTT.

The chain links TRBV2 to TRBJ2-3; 7 bases agree with TRBD2. With V trimmed by 7 bases and J by 3 bases, 4 bases remained unmatched. The CDR3 has 13 residues. CDR1 and CDR2 from the germline V gene are SNHLY and FYNNEI. CDR3 bases: TGTGCCAGCACGCGGGAGTGGACAGATACGCAGTATTTT. Amino acid sequence: CASTREWTDTQYF.

The V gene is TRBV9, the J gene TRBJ2-7; possibly TRBD2 for D (6 bases). V dropped 3 bases and J dropped 0 bases, with 19 bases sitting between them. CDR3 length: 17 residues. Germline assignment: CDR1 SGDLS and CDR2 YYNGEE. CDR3 amino acids: CASSASPKRADSYEQYF. The CDR3 DNA reads as TGTGCCAGCAGCGCCAGCCCCAAGCGGGCGGACTCCTACGAGCAGTACTTC.

The V gene is TRBV12-3 or TRBV12-4, the J gene TRBJ2-1, with a possible D match to TRBD2 (6 bases). Trimming took 6 bases from V and 10 from J, leaving 13 bases between them. The CDR3 totals 12 residues. The CDR3 coding sequence is TGTGCCAGCAGCCAGCGGGCAAGGGAGCAGTTCTTC. Its translation is CASSQRAREQFF.

The chain has TRBV5-5 and TRBJ2-7, with D maybe TRBD2 (5 bases). Germline CDR1 reads SGHKS; CDR2 reads YYEKEE (reference sequence). Trimming cost V 4 bases and J 2 bases, with 16 bases left between them. The CDR3 consists of 15 residues. DNA for the CDR3: TGTGCCAGCAGCCCAACTAGGACGGATGCCTACGAGCAGTACTTC. As protein: CASSPTRTDAYEQYF.

The rearrangement joins TRBV7-6 to TRBJ2-5; D might be TRBD1 or TRBD2, each matching 6 bases. Trimming cost V 5 bases and J 7 bases, with 11 bases left between them. The CDR3 has 12 amino acids. Germline CDR1 and CDR2: SGHVS and FNYEAQ. The CDR3 nucleotides read TGTGCCAGCAGCCCGCCGGGGGCGACCCAGTACTTC. This sequence encodes CASSPPGATQYF.

The genes are TRBV20-1 and TRBJ2-3; 9 bases map to TRBD2. V shed 3 bases and J 2 bases; nucleotides not matched to a gene: 6. Germline assignment: CDR1 DFQATT and CDR2 SNEGSKA (reference sequence). This CDR3 spans 15 amino acids. The CDR3 here is CSASFAGGATDTQYF. For the CDR3, the DNA is TGCAGTGCTAGTTTCGCGGGAGGGGCCACAGATACGCAGTATTTT.

The V gene is TRBV7-2, the J gene TRBJ1-4; D is ambiguous. The V end lost 5 bases, the J end lost 3 bases, and 10 bases lay between the germline ends. Germline CDR1 and CDR2: SGHTA and FQGNSA. CDR3 length: 14 residues. This CDR3 is CASSPYNANEKLFF. DNA of the CDR3: TGTGCCAGCAGCCCCTATAATGCTAATGAAAAACTGTTTTTT.

The V and J genes are TRBV9 and TRBJ1-1, with TRBD1 identical over 7 bases. Per the germline V gene, CDR1 is SGDLS and CDR2 is YYNGEE. After removal of 0 bases from V and 4 bases from J, the junction contained 3 bases not matched to a gene. This CDR3 comprises 14 residues. CDR3 amino acids: CASSVEGQSTEAFF. The CDR3 region has the DNA TGTGCCAGCAGCGTAGAGGGACAGTCCACTGAAGCTTTCTTT.

Only a few counts were recorded for this clonotype. The gene calls are TRBV4-2 and TRBJ2-3; no reliable D call. Germline assignment: CDR1 LGHNA and CDR2 YNFKEQ. Deletions cut 0 bases from V and 4 bases from J, with 5 bases between. This CDR3 spans 13 amino acids. The CDR3 spells CASSQEVPDTQYF. CDR3 in DNA: TGTGCCAGCAGCCAAGAAGTCCCAGATACGCAGTATTTT.

The gene calls are TRBV29-1 and TRBJ2-3; TRBD1 aligns across 7 bases. Germline CDR1 reads SQVTM; CDR2 reads ANQGSEA. The CDR3 is 16 amino acids. V lost 8 bases to trimming and J lost 0 bases; unmatched junction nucleotides: 14. This chain's CDR3 is CSSWTGFTASTDTQYF. The CDR3 DNA reads as TGCAGCTCCTGGACAGGCTTCACCGCTAGCACAGATACGCAGTATTTT.

The chain employs TRBV7-8 and TRBJ2-2; 7 bases agree with TRBD2. CDR3 length: 18 amino acids. V was pared by 0 bases and J by 1 base, with 8 bases of the junction left unmatched. Germline CDR1 and CDR2: SGHVS and FQNEAQ. CDR3 region: CASSLASRGLLNTGELFF. CDR3 nucleotide sequence: TGTGCCAGCAGCTTAGCAAGTAGGGGACTATTGAACACCGGGGAGCTGTTTTTT. The complete variable domain, with remaining parts taken from reference TRBV7-8 and TRBJ2-2, reads GAGVSQSPRYKVAKRGQDVALRCDPISGHVSLFWYQQALGQGPEFLTYFQNEAQLDKSGLPSDRFFAERPEGSVSTLKIQRTQQEDSAVYLCASSLASRGLLNTGELFFGEGSRLTVL.

The rearrangement links TRBV20-1 to TRBJ2-7, with 8 bases that match TRBD2. Trimming at V came to 5 bases and at J to 2 bases, leaving 11 bases not matched to a gene. This CDR3 contains 15 residues. In germline, CDR1 is DFQATT, CDR2 SNEGSKA (reference sequence). DNA of the CDR3: TGCAGTGCTCCCATTTATAGCGGGAACCCCTACGAGCAGTACTTC. Translating gives CSAPIYSGNPYEQYF.

The chain has TRBV5-1 and TRBJ2-1, with D possibly TRBD2 on 6 matching bases. The germline gives CDR1 SGHRS, CDR2 YFSETQ. The CDR3 has 17 residues. V lost 3 bases to trimming and J lost 0 bases, with 16 bases between them. The CDR3 loop is CASSSPRIAASYNEQFF. The CDR3 DNA is TGCGCCAGCAGCTCACCCCGCATAGCGGCCTCCTACAATGAGCAGTTCTTC.

This clonotype was seen a single time. V usage is TRBV12-3 or TRBV12-4 and J usage is TRBJ2-3; 7 nucleotides line up with TRBD1. With V trimmed by 5 bases and J by 2 bases, 4 bases remained unmatched. The length of the CDR3 is 14 residues. The CDR3 spells CASSHGTVTDTQYF. The CDR3 region has the DNA TGTGCCAGCAGTCATGGGACAGTCACAGATACGCAGTATTTT.

This chain joins TRBV6-5 and TRBJ2-5, with 9 bases matching TRBD1. The CDR3 consists of 15 residues. The V segment lost 6 bases and the J segment 5 bases; nucleotides outside the gene matches: 10. Germline lookup yields CDR1 MNHEY and CDR2 SVGAGI. This CDR3 reads CASSFTGTGQETQYF. The CDR3 DNA follows: TGTGCCAGCAGCTTCACCGGGACAGGGCAGGAGACCCAGTACTTC.

V is TRBV20-1 and J is TRBJ2-5; 9 positions match TRBD1. The germline V gene has CDR1 DFQATT and CDR2 SNEGSKA (reference sequence). The V gene end was trimmed by 3 bases and the J gene end by 11 bases; junction bases not matched to a gene: 13. This CDR3 contains 14 residues. CDR3 residues: CSASLGTGTGEQYF. Here the CDR3 DNA reads TGCAGTGCTAGCCTAGGGACAGGGACGGGGGAGCAGTACTTC.

V and J are TRBV5-6 and TRBJ1-6; D may be TRBD1 (6 bases). CDR1 and CDR2 (germline): SGHDT, YYEEEE. The CDR3 is made up of 16 amino acids. V was trimmed by 4 bases and J by 9 bases, leaving 20 bases between them. The CDR3 sequence: CASSTGTRQGISPLHF. CDR3 nucleotides: TGTGCCAGCAGCACCGGGACACGGCAGGGGATTTCACCCCTCCACTTT.

The chain employs TRBV6-5 and TRBJ2-3, with TRBD1 matching 7 bases. CDR3 length: 14 residues. With 2 bases clipped from V and 4 bases from J, the junction kept 3 bases outside the gene matches. The V gene's germline CDR1 is MNHEY and CDR2 SVGAGI. The CDR3 spells CASSYGTGADTQYF. The DNA of the CDR3 is TGTGCCAGCAGTTACGGTACAGGGGCAGATACGCAGTATTTT.

This sequence joins TRBV5-1 and TRBJ2-3; D gene ambiguous. The germline V gene has CDR1 SGHRS and CDR2 YFSETQ. The V gene lost 3 bases and the J gene lost 2 bases, with 16 bases spanning the gap. CDR3 length equals 16 residues. The DNA of the CDR3 is TGCGCCAGCAGCTATACGACCGAGATGATCACAGATACGCAGTATTTT. Translated, it gives CASSYTTEMITDTQYF.

The chain uses TRBV5-4 and TRBJ2-5; TRBD1 matches 9 bases. The CDR3 contains 15 residues. Germline trimming cut 2 bases from V and 3 bases from J; bases unmatched to any gene: 5. Germline CDR1 SGHNT, CDR2 YYREEE (reference sequence). For the CDR3, the DNA is TGTGCCAGCAGCTTCCCAACAGGGGGCGAAGAGACCCAGTACTTC. Its protein product is CASSFPTGGEETQYF.

The gene calls are TRBV24-1 and TRBJ1-2, with D perhaps TRBD1 (5 bases). V was cut by 4 bases and J by 8 bases, with 13 bases left in between. CDR1 is KGHDR and CDR2 is SFDVKD in the germline V gene. The CDR3 runs 13 residues. The CDR3: CATSDQDTGGYTF. CDR3 bases: TGTGCCACCAGTGACCAGGACACGGGGGGCTACACCTTC.

In its sample, this clonotype was seen a few times. This chain connects TRBV4-2 to TRBJ2-7, with 9 bases that match TRBD2. With 5 bases clipped from V and 0 bases from J, the junction kept 8 bases outside the gene matches. The CDR3 is 16 residues long. Looked up from germline, CDR1 is LGHNA and CDR2 is YNFKEQ. The CDR3 coding sequence is TGTGCCAGCAGCGTGAGACTAGCGGATAGCTCCTACGAGCAGTACTTC. It codes for CASSVRLADSSYEQYF.